This T cell receptor (beta chain) was retrieved from a study of vaccination effects on CD4 cells after COVID-19. Study as a whole: With around 9.4 ug/ml peptides and 7.5 to 10 IU/ml IL-2, around 2.1 million PBMC per well were cultured.

The table came from immunoSEQ multiplex PCR; TCRdb's copy has only in-frame clones and leaves some out. The repertoire holds tens of thousands of clones, with roughly 80% as singletons. With regard to this clone: Its antigen is currently unknown.

Germline loops: CDR1 SGHNT, CDR2 YENEEA. This CDR3 has 15 amino acids. V shed 5 bases and J 7 bases; nucleotides not matched to a gene: 10. CD4+ T cells were isolated after less than 13 days of culture. The sequencing here drew on CD4+ T cells from PBMCs cultured without peptide, taken before COVID-19 vaccination. The sequence was obtained from a human donor who had a prior SARS-CoV-2 infection. V is TRBV11-3 and J is TRBJ2-2; 7 bases map to TRBD2. The CDR3 loop is CASSHSGASGGELFF. Written as DNA, the CDR3 is TGTGCCAGCAGCCACAGCGGGGCTTCGGGCGGGGAGCTGTTTTTT.